These T cell receptor beta chains were read from a single sample in a study of cytomegalovirus exposure and HLA in healthy donors. Sequencing was performed with immunoSEQ multiplex PCR; in TCRdb, only in-frame clones are kept and a portion is missing. The profile shows over 150,000 clones, over 85% of them singletons. Input material: PBMCs. Receptor source: a woman aged 18-29 years in good health and CMV-seropositive. Each CDR3 is given with its conserved first and last residue. A D gene is named only where the DNA matches it firmly. Size values are once, few and many counts, or a class for expanded clones, and some rows have none.

clone_size | d_call | j_call | v_call | cdr3_length | cdr3_nt | cdr3_aa
NA | TRBD1 | TRBJ1-1 | TRBV6-5 | 14 | TGTGCCAGCAGCCACGGACAGGGAGTCACTGAAGCTTTCTTT | CASSHGQGVTEAFF
once | TRBD2 | TRBJ2-7 | TRBV6-6 | 14 | TGTGCCAGCAGTTACTCAGCGGGAGCTGACGAGCAGTACTTC | CASSYSAGADEQYF
NA | TRBD2 | TRBJ2-1 | TRBV4-3 | 15 | TGCGCCAGCAGCTGGGTAGCGGGAGATTACAATGAGCAGTTCTTC | CASSWVAGDYNEQFF
NA | TRBD2 | TRBJ2-5 | TRBV2 | 14 | TGTGCCAGCGGGGAGGGCCCTTCCGCGGAGACCCAGTACTTC | CASGEGPSAETQYF
NA | NA | TRBJ2-7 | TRBV6-4 | 14 | TGTGCCAGCACAAAGGCTAGCGATACGTACGAGCAGTACTTC | CASTKASDTYEQYF
NA | TRBD1 | TRBJ2-3 | TRBV29-1 | 14 | TGCAGCACGACAGGGCAGGCCAACACAGATACGCAGTATTTT | CSTTGQANTDTQYF
once | TRBD2 | TRBJ2-3 | TRBV6-4 | 18 | TGTGCCAGCAGTGACATCCTGCGCCTAGCGGGAGCTACAGATACGCAGTATTTT | CASSDILRLAGATDTQYF
NA | TRBD1 | TRBJ1-1 | TRBV6-5 | 14 | TGTGCCAGCAGTTACGGACAGGGAGGGACTGAAGCTTTCTTT | CASSYGQGGTEAFF
NA | NA | TRBJ2-3 | TRBV6-6 | 15 | TGTGCCAGCAGTTACGTAGGAGCCGACACAGATACGCAGTATTTT | CASSYVGADTDTQYF
NA | NA | TRBJ2-3 | TRBV7-9 | 14 | TGTGCCAGCAGCTTACCCCAGGGGTTGGATACGCAGTATTTT | CASSLPQGLDTQYF
NA | TRBD2 | TRBJ2-7 | TRBV27 | 15 | TGTGCCAGCAGTGTCTGGGGTGGGGGGACTAGAGAGCAGTACTTC | CASSVWGGGTREQYF
NA | TRBD2 | TRBJ2-3 | TRBV29-1 | 16 | TGCAGCGTTGCTCCCCAGCGGGAGTGGCACACAGATACGCAGTATTTT | CSVAPQREWHTDTQYF
NA | TRBD1 | TRBJ2-1 | TRBV6-1 | 15 | TGTGCCAGCAGTAGGCCGGGACAGGGGGTCAATGAGCAGTTCTTC | CASSRPGQGVNEQFF
once | NA | TRBJ1-1 | TRBV11-2 | 13 | TGTGCCAGCAGCTTAGCTAGGTACACTGAAGCTTTCTTT | CASSLARYTEAFF
NA | NA | TRBJ2-7 | TRBV9 | 16 | TGTGCCAGCAGCGTTGATGACAGGCGCCATCCCTACGAGCAGTACTTC | CASSVDDRRHPYEQYF
NA | NA | TRBJ2-1 | TRBV10-3 | 11 | TGTGCCACCGGCGATCGGGATGAGCAGTTCTTC | CATGDRDEQFF
NA | NA | TRBJ2-6 | TRBV7-2 | 15 | TGTGCCAGCAGCTTAGATTTCGACAGCCTCAACGTCCTGACTTTC | CASSLDFDSLNVLTF
NA | NA | TRBJ1-5 | TRBV6-5 | 16 | TGTGCCAGCAGTTACTCGGGGGCAGGTCCCAATCAGCCCCAGCATTTT | CASSYSGAGPNQPQHF
NA | TRBD2 | TRBJ2-5 | TRBV28 | 16 | TGTGCCAGCAGTACGATGGGACTAGCGGGAGTGGAGACCCAGTACTTC | CASSTMGLAGVETQYF
NA | NA | TRBJ2-3 | TRBV5-1 | 15 | TGCGCCAGCAGCCCCGGGTTTTCTAGCACAGATACGCAGTATTTT | CASSPGFSSTDTQYF
NA | TRBD1 | TRBJ2-5 | TRBV30 | 13 | TGTGCCTGGAGTGGGGGACAGATCGAGACCCAGTACTTC | CAWSGGQIETQYF
NA | TRBD1 | TRBJ2-7 | TRBV19 | 14 | TGTGCCAGTAGTTTCCGGGACAGAAGGTACGAGCAGTACTTC | CASSFRDRRYEQYF